This T cell receptor beta chain was documented in a study of T cell changes during pregnancy in multiple sclerosis (dated by TCRdb to between 2018 and 2021). Context from the whole study: The study examined how the T cell repertoire changed over the course of pregnancy in women with multiple sclerosis.

According to the germline V gene (reference sequence), CDR1 reads SEHNR and CDR2 reads FQNEAQ. Trimming costs V 1 base and J 3 bases, and their ends lie 13 bases apart. Measured from the cysteine to the phenylalanine, the CDR3 is 16 residues long. Left in the record is the CDR3 DNA by itself, 48 bases read in frame from the first base. As concerns this clone: Its specific antigen is unknown. No base quality values were provided; no much bigger clone lies one nucleotide off.

The library was prepared using the immunoSEQ multiplex PCR assay. The table comes from immuneACCESS by way of TCRdb, which keeps in-frame sequences with V and J called. Part of the clones is missing from these tables; in studies checked, under half for an unresolved V gene and the rest for unknown reasons. The sample table shows 70,000 to 100,000 clones, and around 95% are seen once. The top ten hold around 1.4% of the sample. This sequence was found in a female donor in good health, enrolled as a control in a pregnancy study. The chain joins TRBV7-9 to TRBJ2-1; the D gene is possibly TRBD2, with 6 bases matching. Material: peripheral blood, obtained in the third trimester of pregnancy. The CDR3 corresponds to CASSLDGGAYYNEQFF. The sequence in DNA is TGTGCCAGCAGCTTAGATGGCGGGGCCTACTACAATGAGCAGTTCTTC.